The sequence of this TCR beta chain was determined in a study of blood T cells in healthy people across ages (dated by TCRdb to between 2014 and 2017). Background on the whole study: Template switching captured roughly one uniquely barcoded TCR beta cDNA molecule per two T cells in model experiments. Donors of different ages were randomly distributed across sequencing lanes to avoid experimental bias. Using deep sequencing normalized with unique cDNA molecular identifiers, the study measured how TCR beta repertoire diversity changes with age. For two donors (one aged 18 to 30 and one aged 80 or older), the study analyzed two additional independent replicas of 1 million unique cDNA reads from the same blood draw. The donors were divided into four age groups: young (average around 15 years), middle-aged (approximately 41), aged (62) and long-lived (roughly 82). General conclusions and limits of the study: Estimates of total diversity based on one million sequenced T cells were regarded as lower bounds and as underestimates. There was a strong correlation between observed TCR beta diversity and the percentage of naive T cells measured by flow cytometry. The long-lived group showed more naive CD4+ T cells, fewer expanded clones and increased TCR diversity than the aged group, suggesting age selection. As age increased, observed TCR beta diversity per million T cells dropped in a roughly linear way, and a significant reduction was already evident by age 40. Conclusive comparison of naive and antigen-experienced compartments was prevented by the profiling of bulk unsorted PBMCs. Because the CMV infection status of the donors was unknown, age-related changes in expanded clonotypes may potentially have been confounded.

This clonotype was recorded a few times. This receptor's antigen is unknown. There are no base qualities to consult, and no much larger clone falls within one base. Donors were around 37 systemically healthy Caucasian individuals from Russia aged 6 to 90 years. Approximately 10 milliliters of peripheral blood were collected from each donor into EDTA-treated Vacutainer tubes. PBMCs were isolated by Ficoll-Paque density-gradient centrifugation, with at least 6.5 million obtained per sample. Trizol reagent was used to extract total RNA from the PBMCs, yielding at least 5 micrograms per sample. The percentages of naive CD45RAhigh/CD27high T cells were determined by flow cytometry on a PBMC aliquot from every donor. Preparation of the library involved 5' RACE. TCRdb shows the sequencer as Illumina HiSeq 2500. A second roughly 7 to 12 cycle PCR used a sample-barcoded 5' primer and a J-beta primer mix. Each TCR beta cDNA molecule received a unique molecular identifier from a template-switch 5' adaptor carrying 12 random nucleotides. Each sample yielded at least 3 million CDR3-containing paired-end reads. First-strand cDNA was synthesized from all RNA with the Mint cDNA synthesis kit, primed by a TRBC-specific oligonucleotide. Following uracil-DNA glycosylase treatment, a first 18-cycle PCR with universal primers M1SS and BC2_uni_R was performed on all cDNA. The authors' pipeline ran thus. For normalization, 1 million high-quality reads, each with a distinct molecular identifier, were randomly selected from each sample. Reads with shared molecular identifiers were discarded instead of being binned into consensus sequences. MiTCR, set to a Q25 quality threshold and the strictest error-elimination algorithm, was used for CDR3 identification, clonotype clustering and error correction. A nonparametric unseen species model with Euler transformation was used to estimate lower-bound total TCR beta diversity. Using fastp trimming at Q25 and MiXCR clonotype assembly, TCRdb reanalyzed the public sequencing data and kept in-frame beta chains. All rows with the same CDR3 protein become a single entry with the most common DNA and genes. The V and J calls were determined by TCRdb, not by the authors. Recorded for this sample are hundreds of thousands of distinct CDR3 sequences; roughly 32% of them occurred a single time. The top ten constitute 15% of the sample.

From a lookup of the germline V gene, CDR1 and CDR2 are SGDLS and YYNGEE. The CDR3 covers 14 residues, taking in both the cysteine and the phenylalanine. Of the read, only the CDR3 DNA is kept; its 42 bases are in frame from base 1. V is trimmed back by 2 bases and J by 3 bases, and the junction contains 2 bases that no gene match accounts for. Rearrangement joined TRBV9 to TRBJ1-1; TRBD1 agrees with 9 junctional bases. The origin of this receptor is a woman aged 80 or over in good health. Donor details come from another sample of the same person, matched by shared clones. Material: blood. At the DNA level, the sequence is TGTGCCAGCAGCGTCCGACAGGGGGACACTGAAGCTTTCTTT. Its protein is CASSVRQGDTEAFF.